This T cell receptor beta chain was identified in a study of a mutant IDH1 vaccine in newly diagnosed glioma. About the research overall: All eight of the vaccinations patients received fell in weeks 1, 3, 5, 7, 11, 15, 19 and 23. Most had both radiotherapy and temozolomide beforehand; others had only one. Sex distribution of treated patients was roughly 60% male and roughly 38% female; mean age was around 40 years.

From germline, CDR1 is LNHDA and CDR2 SQIVND (reference sequence). The CDR3 sequence is 13 residues long. With 5 bases removed from V and 7 bases from J, the gap between germline ends came to 14 bases. This clone was detected only once. Antigen specificity is unknown. Regarding the study as a whole: Whatever changes occurred in top peripheral T cell clonotypes seemed unrelated to pseudoprogression.

Time point in this sample: week 23, last vaccination. Each dose of the vaccine consisted of 300 ug of mutant IDH1 20-mer peptide, with topical imiquimod. Sequenced by immunoSEQ multiplex PCR; TCRdb stores in-frame clones only, minus some. Of 88,000 or so clones in the sample, 65% to 90% were seen once. Source: PBMCs, taken from a glioma patient whose treatment included an IDH1 peptide vaccine. This clonotype was obtained from a man aged 25-45 years with glioma. Some clones in this sample may be carry-over from other donors' samples. J is TRBJ1-2 and V is TRBV19, with TRBD1 as a possible D gene (5 bases). CDR3 region: CASSFRRGSGYTF. The CDR3 bases are TGTGCCAGTAGTTTCAGGAGGGGATCTGGCTACACCTTC.